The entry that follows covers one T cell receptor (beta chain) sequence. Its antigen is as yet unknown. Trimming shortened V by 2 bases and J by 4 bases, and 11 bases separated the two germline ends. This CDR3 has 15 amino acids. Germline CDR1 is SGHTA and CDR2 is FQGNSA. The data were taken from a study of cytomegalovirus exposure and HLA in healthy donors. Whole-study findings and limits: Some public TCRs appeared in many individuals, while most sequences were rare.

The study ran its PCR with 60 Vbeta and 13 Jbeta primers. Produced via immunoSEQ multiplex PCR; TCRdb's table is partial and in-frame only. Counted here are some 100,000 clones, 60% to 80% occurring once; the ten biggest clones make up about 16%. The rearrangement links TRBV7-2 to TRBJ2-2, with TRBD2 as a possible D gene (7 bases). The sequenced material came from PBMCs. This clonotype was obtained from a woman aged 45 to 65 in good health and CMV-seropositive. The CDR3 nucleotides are TGTGCCAGCAGCTTAAGGGGGGGGCGCACCGGGGAGCTGTTTTTT. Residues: CASSLRGGRTGELFF. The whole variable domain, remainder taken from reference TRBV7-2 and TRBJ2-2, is GAGVSQSPSNKVTEKGKDVELRCDPISGHTALYWYRQSLGQGLEFLIYFQGNSAPDKSGLPSDRFSAERTGGSVSTLTIQRTQQEDSAVYLCASSLRGGRTGELFFGEGSRLTVL.